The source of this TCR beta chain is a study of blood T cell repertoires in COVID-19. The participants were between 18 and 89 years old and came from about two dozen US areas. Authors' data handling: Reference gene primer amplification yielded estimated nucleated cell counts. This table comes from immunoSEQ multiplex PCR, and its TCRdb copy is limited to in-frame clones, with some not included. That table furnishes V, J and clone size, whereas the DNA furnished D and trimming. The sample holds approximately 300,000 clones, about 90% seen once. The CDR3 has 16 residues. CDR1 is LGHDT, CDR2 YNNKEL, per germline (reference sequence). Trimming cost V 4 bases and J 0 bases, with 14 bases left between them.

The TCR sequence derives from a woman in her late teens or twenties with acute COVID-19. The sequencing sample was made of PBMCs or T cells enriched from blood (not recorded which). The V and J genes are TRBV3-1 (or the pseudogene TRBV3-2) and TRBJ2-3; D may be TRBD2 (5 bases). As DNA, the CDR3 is TGTGCCAGCAGCCGACTACCGATCACTAGCACAGATACGCAGTATTTT. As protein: CASSRLPITSTDTQYF.